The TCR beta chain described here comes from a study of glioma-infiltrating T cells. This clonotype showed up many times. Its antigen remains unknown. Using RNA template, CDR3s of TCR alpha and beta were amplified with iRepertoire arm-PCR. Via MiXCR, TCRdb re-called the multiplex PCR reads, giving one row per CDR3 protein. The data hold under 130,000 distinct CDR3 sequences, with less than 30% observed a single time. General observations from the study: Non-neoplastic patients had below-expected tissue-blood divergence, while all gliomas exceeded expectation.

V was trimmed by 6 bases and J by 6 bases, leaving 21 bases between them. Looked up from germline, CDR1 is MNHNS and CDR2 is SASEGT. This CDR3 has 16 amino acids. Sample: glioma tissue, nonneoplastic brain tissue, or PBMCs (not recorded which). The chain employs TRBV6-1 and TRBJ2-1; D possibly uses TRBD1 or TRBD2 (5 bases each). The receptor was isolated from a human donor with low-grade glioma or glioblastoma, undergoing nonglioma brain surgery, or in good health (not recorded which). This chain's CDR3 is CASRAPGARASNEQFF. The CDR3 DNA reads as TGTGCCAGCAGGGCACCCGGGGCCCGCGCGTCCAATGAGCAGTTCTTC.